The 8 T cell receptor beta chains in this list originate from one sample, sequenced in a study of cytomegalovirus exposure and HLA in healthy donors (dated by TCRdb to the late 2010s). The method behind the library was the immunoSEQ multiplex PCR assay. For the multiplex PCR, a mixture combining 60 forward primers for TCR Vbeta segments and 13 reverse primers for TCR Jbeta segments was used. In TCRdb, the immuneACCESS table is reduced to in-frame sequences with V and J assigned. These tables do not hold every clone; where another copy was compared, an unresolved V gene accounts for under half, and the others remain unexplained. The sample data list over 150,000 clones, and around 85% of these were observed just once. The top ten constitute about 0.85% of the sample. Sequenced material: PBMCs. The receptors here all came from a woman younger than 45 in good health and CMV-seronegative.

In its sample, this clone was seen once. The chain employs TRBV28 and TRBJ2-7; maybe TRBD1 (6 bases). Germline V gives CDR1 MDHEN, CDR2 SYDVKM. The CDR3 runs to 14 residues. Trimming left V 5 bases short and J 6 bases short, with 17 bases between. The CDR3 nucleotides are TGTGCCAGCAGTCGCCTCGGACAGTTACTCGAGCAGTACTTC. It encodes CASSRLGQLLEQYF.

This sequence joins TRBV6-1 and TRBJ2-5, with D tentatively TRBD2 (5 bases). The germline V gene encodes CDR1 MNHNS and CDR2 SASEGT. The germline V and J ends were trimmed by 5 bases and 4 bases, with 11 bases remaining between them. There are 13 residues in the CDR3. CDR3 residues: CASSTGGRETQYF. In nucleotides, the CDR3 is TGTGCCAGCAGTACCGGTGGGAGAGAGACCCAGTACTTC.

The rearrangement uses TRBV2 and TRBJ2-7, with D hard to call. Germline CDR1 SNHLY, CDR2 FYNNEI. CDR3 length equals 11 residues. The ends were cut back, 6 bases at V and 0 bases at J, with 3 bases in the middle. CDR3 in DNA: TGTGCCAGCAGCGGCTCCTACGAGCAGTACTTC. Its translation is CASSGSYEQYF.

This chain links TRBV11-2 with TRBJ1-1; D call uncertain. V lost 0 bases to trimming and J lost 4 bases, with 9 bases between them. This CDR3 region has 14 residues. Germline assignment: CDR1 SGHAT and CDR2 FQNNGV. In DNA, the CDR3 is TGTGCCAGCAGCTTAGAGGGAGCCAGCACTGAAGCTTTCTTT. It yields the protein CASSLEGASTEAFF.

This chain connects TRBV5-4 to TRBJ1-2; D unclear. Trimming pared 0 bases from V and 6 bases from J, leaving 15 bases between. In germline, CDR1 is SGHNT, CDR2 YYREEE (reference sequence). This CDR3 contains 15 residues. In nucleotides, the CDR3 is TGTGCCAGCAGCTTGGCCGGGAAAGTCGGCCATGGCTACACCTTC. Its translation: CASSLAGKVGHGYTF.

The gene calls are TRBV5-1 and TRBJ2-3; 7 bases agree with TRBD2. This CDR3 region has 14 residues. Germline CDR1 is SGHRS and CDR2 is YFSETQ. The V segment lost 7 bases and the J segment 0 bases; nucleotides outside the gene matches: 5. The DNA for the CDR3 is TGCGCCAGCCAGGCGGGGGATAGCACAGATACGCAGTATTTT. Its protein is CASQAGDSTDTQYF.

The chain employs TRBV19 and TRBJ2-1; D is perhaps TRBD1 (7 bases). The CDR3 has 16 amino acids. Trimming took off 5 bases at V and 8 bases at J, with 22 bases between the two ends. Germline CDR1 is LNHDA and CDR2 is SQIVND (reference sequence). The CDR3 region has the DNA TGTGCCAGTAGTCTTGGGAGCTCAGGGGGGACTGATGAGCAGTTCTTC. Residues: CASSLGSSGGTDEQFF.

CDR3 sequence reads: CASSLGAGGSYNEQFF. For the CDR3, the DNA is TGTGCCAGCAGCCTTGGGGCGGGAGGGTCGTACAATGAGCAGTTCTTC. This chain uses TRBV28 with TRBJ2-1, with TRBD2 identical over 9 bases. The germline V gene has CDR1 MDHEN and CDR2 SYDVKM. The CDR3 length is 16 residues. V was clipped by 6 bases and J by 4 bases; unmatched bases: 10.